What follows is one T cell receptor (beta chain) and its context. The method was immunoSEQ multiplex PCR; TCRdb's version includes in-frame clones alone and lacks a portion of them. Among about 220,000 clones, 70% to 90% were seen once, and the ten largest hold 2.9%. The germline V and J ends were trimmed by 2 bases and 2 bases, with 10 bases remaining between them. Germline lookup yields CDR1 MDHEN and CDR2 SYDVKM. The CDR3 spans 14 residues. The sample belongs to a study of blood T cell repertoires in COVID-19. The TCR comes from a man aged 50 to 60 who had recovered from COVID-19. Sequenced material: peripheral blood. The V gene is TRBV28, the J gene TRBJ2-7; perhaps TRBD2 as D (6 bases). The CDR3 nucleotides are TGTGCCAGCAGTTTACCGGGAGATGCCTACGAGCAGTACTTC. Translated, it gives CASSLPGDAYEQYF.